Listed below are T cell receptor beta chains from one sample, sequenced in a study of T cell responses to AZD1222 COVID-19 vaccine. TCRdb's table, derived via immunoSEQ multiplex PCR, lists solely in-frame clones and lacks some. The sample holds 160,000 or so clones, about 89% seen once. Sequences were derived from peripheral blood, sampled on day 0 of AZD1222 vaccination. The receptors come from an adult in good health. The CDR3 runs from the conserved cysteine through the conserved F or W.

j_call v_call cdr3_aa
TRBJ1-2 TRBV5-6 CASSPPTGIPYGYTF
TRBJ1-6 TRBV30 CAWSVRMSSYNSPLHF
TRBJ2-4 TRBV7-9 CASSLEDAKNIQYF
TRBJ2-7 TRBV23-1 CASSQWEDRGYEQYF
. TRBV18 CASSRQETQYF
TRBJ1-5 TRBV21-1 CASSMGTGSLDQPQHF
TRBJ2-7 TRBV10-1 CASSRGTGAYEQYF
TRBJ2-1 TRBV2 CATGTSGNNEQFF
TRBJ2-5 TRBV6-5 CASSYQLGGGTQYF
TRBJ2-3 TRBV19 CASSSRDRGIDTQYF
TRBJ1-1 TRBV6-5 CASSYSRGVNTEAFF
TRBJ1-3 TRBV5-6 CASKRGNTIYF
TRBJ1-5 TRBV3-1/TRBV3-2 CASSQGGDQPQHF
TRBJ2-7 TRBV23-1 CASNSSSGGWGEQYF
TRBJ1-4 TRBV30 CAWSVGGKLFF
TRBJ1-2 TRBV21-1 CASSKATFKGEYGYTF
TRBJ1-1 TRBV7-6 CASSQRTGNTEAFF
TRBJ1-5 TRBV3-1/TRBV3-2 CASSLDRGLQPQHF
TRBJ1-2 TRBV7-2 CASSLAGVSYGYTF
TRBJ1-4 TRBV7-9 CASGPRGYTNEKLFF